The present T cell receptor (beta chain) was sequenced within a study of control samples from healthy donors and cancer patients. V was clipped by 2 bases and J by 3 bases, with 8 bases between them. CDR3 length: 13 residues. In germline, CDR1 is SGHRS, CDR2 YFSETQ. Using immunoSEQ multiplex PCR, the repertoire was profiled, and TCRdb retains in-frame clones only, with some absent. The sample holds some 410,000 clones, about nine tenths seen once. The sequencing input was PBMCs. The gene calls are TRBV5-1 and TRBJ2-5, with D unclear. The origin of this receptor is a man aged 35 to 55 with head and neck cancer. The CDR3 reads CASSFSGEETQYF. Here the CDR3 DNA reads TGCGCCAGCAGCTTCTCGGGTGAAGAGACCCAGTACTTC.